The present T cell receptor beta chain was sequenced within a study of technical replicates of blood from a handful of donors. Germline CDR1 SNHLY, CDR2 FYNNEI. The V and J ends lost 5 bases and 4 bases, in that order; junction bases with no gene match: 15. This CDR3 is 18 amino acids long. Libraries were prepared by immunoSEQ multiplex PCR; TCRdb keeps only in-frame clonotypes and omits some of them. This table holds about 89,000 clones, just under 95% found once. This sequence originates from a human donor in good health. This chain joins TRBV2 and TRBJ2-7, with TRBD2 matching 12 bases. Sequencing used T cells isolated from PBMCs. The CDR3: CASSPGTSGFGSPYEQYF. CDR3 bases: TGTGCCAGCAGTCCCGGGACTAGCGGGTTTGGGTCCCCTTACGAGCAGTACTTC.